The entry below describes one TCR beta chain. Using immunoSEQ multiplex PCR, the repertoire was profiled, and TCRdb retains in-frame clones only, with some absent. The table lists about 190,000 clones, about 85% of them singletons. This sample stems from a study of blood T cell repertoires in COVID-19. Overall study: Sites in the United States, Italy and Spain provided acute and convalescent COVID-19 samples. Sources were T cells, B-cell-depleted T cells, or PBMCs; the material itself was cDNA or gDNA.

The CDR3 spans 15 residues. Germline values: CDR1 LNHNV, CDR2 YYDKDF (reference sequence). Trimming at V came to 6 bases and at J to 0 bases, leaving 6 bases not matched to a gene. This rearrangement joins TRBV15 to TRBJ1-2; 8 positions match TRBD1. The receptor was derived from a woman aged 25 to 39 with active or convalescent COVID-19. The specimen was peripheral blood. The CDR3 DNA is TGTGCCACCAGAAGGGACAGGACAGCTAACTATGGCTACACCTTC. It codes for CATRRDRTANYGYTF.